This T cell receptor beta chain was identified during a study of blood T cell repertoires in COVID-19. Turning to the study itself: Acute and convalescent COVID-19 samples came from the United States, Italy and Spain. Sources were T cells, B-cell-depleted T cells, or PBMCs; the material itself was cDNA or gDNA.

This clone appeared a single time. As originally analysed: Reference gene primer amplification gave estimated nucleated cell counts. Data came from immunoSEQ multiplex PCR; TCRdb stores just in-frame clones and leaves some out. V and J calls and clone size are as listed in that table; D and trimming were resolved from the DNA. The sample has about 110,000 clones, roughly 81% seen once. Germline assignment: CDR1 SGDLS and CDR2 YYNGEE. Trimming at V came to 0 bases and at J to 5 bases, leaving 8 bases not matched to a gene. The CDR3 is 16 amino acids. The receptor comes from a man in his forties with acute or convalescent COVID-19. Sequenced: peripheral blood. The chain combines TRBV9 with TRBJ2-5, with 9 bases lining up with TRBD1. CDR3 loop: CASSVATGQGWETQYF. Written as DNA, the CDR3 is TGTGCCAGCAGCGTAGCTACGGGACAGGGATGGGAGACCCAGTACTTC.